This T cell receptor (beta chain) was recovered during a study of blood T cell repertoires in COVID-19 (TCRdb year 2020). Regarding the study in general: The collaborator samples originated in the United States, Italy and Spain and spanned the acute and convalescent phases of COVID-19. The dataset comprised deeply sampled blood TCRbeta repertoires from subjects exposed to, actively infected with, or recovered from COVID-19. A de-identified subject ID, COVID-19 status, age in years and sex were almost always included in the sample metadata. Where HLA class I and class II types were available, the types were taken from metadata supplied by the sample provider, not from assay-based typing. A freely available public database, intended as a resource for researchers studying the immune response to SARS-CoV-2, is where the repertoires were released. Samples were obtained from the ongoing ImmuneRACE study (first 160 participants) and from over a thousand subjects provided by 6 global collaborators. The material from the prospective study consisted of cDNA or gDNA derived from T cells, B-cell-depleted T cells, or PBMCs. Summary of the overall study and its limitations: How much clinical and demographic metadata was included differed by source and by participant, and the metadata was provided uncurated.

In regard to this clone: This receptor's antigen is unknown. Within one base of it there is no much larger clone, and no base qualities were kept.

The germline V gene (reference sequence) yields SGHNT for CDR1 and YYREEE for CDR2. Trimming takes 4 bases off V and 7 bases off J; junction bases not matched to a gene: 10. Measured from the cysteine to the phenylalanine, the CDR3 is 15 residues long. The only DNA kept is the CDR3, 45 bases in frame from the first base. Collaborating institutions collected whole blood in K2EDTA tubes following their own protocols. Collaborator samples were shipped for TCRbeta analysis as frozen whole blood, isolated PBMCs, or DNA extracted from either sample type. TCRbeta CDR3 regions were amplified from genomic DNA by means of the immunoSEQ Assay, a bias-controlled multiplex PCR. Per the authors' processing: The number of nucleated cells in each sample was estimated from the amplification of reference gene primers within the assay. Sequence reads were collapsed and filtered to measure the absolute abundance of every unique TCRbeta CDR3 rearrangement. For each sample, productive Simpson clonality was calculated as the square root of Simpson's diversity index over productive rearrangements. Not all clones reach the TCRdb copy of this immuneACCESS table, which keeps in-frame sequences only. Checked studies attribute under half of the gap to unresolved V genes and leave the rest unexplained. D and trimming come from the DNA, and the V and J calls and clone size come from that table. In all, the sample holds tens of thousands of clones, and roughly 83% of those were seen once. Clones ranked in the top ten supply over 10% of the sample.

The sequenced material came from peripheral blood. This chain is built from TRBV5-4 and TRBJ2-7, with 11 bases in between that match TRBD1. The source is a human donor in a cohort sampled during active COVID-19. The CDR3 region reads CASSHTPGTGGEQYF. The sequence in DNA is TGTGCCAGCAGCCATACCCCCGGGACAGGGGGAGAGCAGTACTTC. When the CDR3 is completed using the reference TRBV5-4 and TRBJ2-7 genes on either side, the full variable domain is ETGVTQSPTHLIKTRGQQVTLRCSSQSGHNTVSWYQQALGQGPQFIFQYYREEENGRGNFPPRFSGLQFPNYSSELNVNALELDDSALYLCASSHTPGTGGEQYFGPGTRLTVT.